Listed below are T cell receptor beta chains from one sample, sequenced in a study of identical twins. Via MiXCR, TCRdb re-called the 5' RACE reads, giving one row per CDR3 protein. This sample has hundreds of thousands of distinct CDR3 sequences; about 20% occur once, and the top ten carry roughly 4%. The same sample was also studied in work on T cells expressing NK-cell markers.

Sample: PBMCs. All receptors derive from a woman between 18 and 29 years old in good health. CDR3s include the opening cysteine and the closing phenylalanine or tryptophan. The D gene is left open where the match is weak. Expanded clones are given a class, and other clones once, few, many or no size at all.

clone_size,j_call,d_call,v_call,cdr3_nt,cdr3_aa
-,TRBJ2-5,-,TRBV18,TGTGCCAGCTCACCCCGTACGGGGGCCACCAAAGAGACCCAGTACTTC,CASSPRTGATKETQYF
-,TRBJ2-3,-,TRBV27,TGTGCCAGCAGTCCAGGGACCGGGGAGGTGACAGATACGCAGTATTTT,CASSPGTGEVTDTQYF
-,TRBJ1-2,-,TRBV20-1,TGCAGTGCTGCCCGAACAGGGTCGGAGGGCTACACCTTC,CSAARTGSEGYTF
-,TRBJ2-3,-,TRBV9,TGTGCCAGCAGCGTTCTTCCCCCTACTCCTCGCACAGATACGCAGTATTTT,CASSVLPPTPRTDTQYF
many,TRBJ2-1,-,TRBV12-3/TRBV12-4,TGTGCCAGCACCCGTACCCAGACGGAGCAGTTCTTC,CASTRTQTEQFF
few,TRBJ2-4,TRBD2,TRBV12-3/TRBV12-4,TGTGCCAGCAGTTTGGGGGGGGTAGCCAAAAACATTCAGTACTTC,CASSLGGVAKNIQYF
few,TRBJ1-5,-,TRBV7-9,TGTGCCAGCAGCTTTTTTGATCAGCCCCAGCATTTT,CASSFFDQPQHF
many,TRBJ2-1,TRBD2,TRBV29-1,TGCAGCGTGGCACTAGCGGGTCCCAATGAGCAGTTCTTC,CSVALAGPNEQFF
-,TRBJ2-1,TRBD2,TRBV28,TGTGCCAGCGGGCTAGCGGGAGGTGGTGAGCAGTTCTTC,CASGLAGGGEQFF
few,TRBJ1-1,-,TRBV29-1,TGCAGCGTTAACGATCCAGGGAAGAACACTGAAGCTTTCTTT,CSVNDPGKNTEAFF
-,TRBJ1-6,-,TRBV20-1,TGCAGTGCTAGAGACGTATCTAATTCACCCCTCCACTTT,CSARDVSNSPLHF
few,TRBJ2-6,-,TRBV27,TGTGCCAGCAGCACTCTCCTCTCTGGGGCCAACGTCCTGACTTTC,CASSTLLSGANVLTF
-,TRBJ2-5,-,TRBV9,TGTGCCAGCAGCGTTTCCGGGACCGCGGAGACCCAGTACTTC,CASSVSGTAETQYF
few,TRBJ2-2,-,TRBV9,TGTGCCAGCAGCGTACAGGGTAGTACGGCCGGGGAGCTGTTTTTT,CASSVQGSTAGELFF
-,TRBJ2-1,-,TRBV12-3/TRBV12-4,TGTGCCAGCAGTTTACCAGGGAAATGGGGTCGGTATGAGCAGTTCTTC,CASSLPGKWGRYEQFF
-,TRBJ1-1,-,TRBV12-3/TRBV12-4,TGTGCCCCAGGGGCGGGACGTTGGAACACTGAAGCTTTCTTT,CAPGAGRWNTEAFF
few,TRBJ1-1,-,TRBV5-1,TGCGCCAGCAGCCGTGGACAGCAAGAAGCTTTCTTT,CASSRGQQEAFF
few,TRBJ2-1,TRBD2,TRBV12-3/TRBV12-4,TGTGCCAGCAGTTTTCCTAGCGGGGGATACAATGAGCAGTTCTTC,CASSFPSGGYNEQFF
-,TRBJ2-7,-,TRBV12-3/TRBV12-4,TGTGCCAGCAGTTTACAGGGCTCCCTCTCCTACGAGCAGTACTTC,CASSLQGSLSYEQYF
-,TRBJ1-6,-,TRBV12-3/TRBV12-4,TGTGCCAGCAGTTCGATAAGTCGCATTTCACCCCTCCACTTT,CASSSISRISPLHF
-,TRBJ1-1,-,TRBV29-1,TGCAGCGTTAAAGGAGGTTTGAACACTGAAGCTTTCTTT,CSVKGGLNTEAFF
few,TRBJ2-5,TRBD1,TRBV29-1,TGCAGCGGATTACAGGGGGGAGAGACCCAGTACTTC,CSGLQGGETQYF
-,TRBJ2-1,TRBD2,TRBV6-2/TRBV6-3,TGTGCCAGCAGGCCGACTAGCGGAACCTACAATGAGCAGTTCTTC,CASRPTSGTYNEQFF
once,TRBJ2-6,TRBD1,TRBV11-1,TGTGCCAGCAGCTTAGACATAGGACAGGGCTCTGGGGCCAACGTCCTGACTTTC,CASSLDIGQGSGANVLTF
-,TRBJ1-1,TRBD1,TRBV20-1,TGCAGTGCTAGGGACAGGGGGCCTGGTGAAGCTTTCTTT,CSARDRGPGEAFF
-,TRBJ2-2,-,TRBV18,TGTGCCAGCTCACCACGTGCGGGCGGGAACGAGAACGGGGAGCTGTTTTTT,CASSPRAGGNENGELFF
-,TRBJ2-1,TRBD2,TRBV12-5,TGTGCTAGTGGTTTGGTACTCCGGCTAGCGGGAGGGAATGAGCAGTTCTTC,CASGLVLRLAGGNEQFF
-,TRBJ2-5,-,TRBV21-1,TGTGCCAGCAGCAAAGCCCAAAGTAGCGGCCAAGAGACCCAGTACTTC,CASSKAQSSGQETQYF
-,TRBJ2-7,TRBD1,TRBV5-1,TGCGCCAGCAGCTTGGCGCAGGGGGCAGGGGGCGAGCAGTACTTC,CASSLAQGAGGEQYF
-,TRBJ2-7,-,TRBV27,TGTGCCAGCAGTCTTGCTGACGGCGGCTACGAGCAGTACTTC,CASSLADGGYEQYF
few,TRBJ2-1,-,TRBV7-9,TGTGCCAGCAGCTTGAAGCGGGTGGGGTACAATGAGCAGTTCTTC,CASSLKRVGYNEQFF
-,TRBJ2-1,TRBD2,TRBV25-1,TGTGCCAGCAGTCCAGCGGGAGGATACAGTGAGCAGTTCTTC,CASSPAGGYSEQFF
-,TRBJ1-2,TRBD1,TRBV6-1,TGTGCCAGCAGTCAGCGGGACAGCACTTATGGCTACACCTTC,CASSQRDSTYGYTF
few,TRBJ1-5,-,TRBV20-1,TGCAGTGCTAGAGATAAATCGCATAGCAATCAGCCCCAGCATTTT,CSARDKSHSNQPQHF
few,TRBJ2-4,-,TRBV11-2,TGTGCCAGCAGCTTGATCAGGGAAAACATTCAGTACTTC,CASSLIRENIQYF
-,TRBJ2-3,TRBD1,TRBV24-1,TGTGCCACCACCTCTGGACAGGGAACAGATACGCAGTATTTT,CATTSGQGTDTQYF
-,TRBJ2-3,-,TRBV7-3,TGTGCCAGCAGCTTAAATGACCTCACAGATACGCAGTATTTT,CASSLNDLTDTQYF
-,TRBJ2-5,TRBD2,TRBV20-1,TGCAGTGCTCTGACGACTAGCGGGGGGGCCGGGGAGACCCAGTACTTC,CSALTTSGGAGETQYF
many,TRBJ1-5,-,TRBV7-9,TGTGCCAGCAGCTCGGGCCGGGGACTTGGAAGCAATCAGCCCCAGCATTTT,CASSSGRGLGSNQPQHF
-,TRBJ2-1,-,TRBV12-5,TGTGCTAGTGGTTTGGGGCAGAGCTCCTACAATGAGCAGTTCTTC,CASGLGQSSYNEQFF
-,TRBJ2-1,TRBD1,TRBV7-9,TGTGCCAGCGGTCGACAGGGGTCATTCGCCAATGAGCAGTTCTTC,CASGRQGSFANEQFF